The sample holds a few counts of the clone carrying this T cell receptor beta chain. One junction end disagrees with the germline gene, perhaps due to a read error. For TCRbeta, the library was prepared with unique molecular identifiers. TCRdb re-called the PCR reads through MiXCR, storing one row per CDR3 protein. The data contain 400,000 to 500,000 distinct CDR3 sequences, 11% of them singletons. This CDR3 has 10 residues. Germline assignment: CDR1 DFQATT and CDR2 SNEGSKA (reference sequence). The sample is drawn from a study of T-cell reconstitution after alpha-beta-depleted transplantation in children.

This sample comprised PBMCs from the stem cell graft donor, obtained from the stem cell graft. This chain uses TRBV20-1 with TRBJ2-5, with D perhaps assigned TRBD1 or TRBD2 (5 bases each). The clonotype was recovered from a human donor who donated a stem cell graft to a child with acute myeloid leukemia. For the CDR3, the DNA is TGCAGTGCGGGACCGGATTATTCGAGCTTC. Amino acids: CSAGPDYSSF.